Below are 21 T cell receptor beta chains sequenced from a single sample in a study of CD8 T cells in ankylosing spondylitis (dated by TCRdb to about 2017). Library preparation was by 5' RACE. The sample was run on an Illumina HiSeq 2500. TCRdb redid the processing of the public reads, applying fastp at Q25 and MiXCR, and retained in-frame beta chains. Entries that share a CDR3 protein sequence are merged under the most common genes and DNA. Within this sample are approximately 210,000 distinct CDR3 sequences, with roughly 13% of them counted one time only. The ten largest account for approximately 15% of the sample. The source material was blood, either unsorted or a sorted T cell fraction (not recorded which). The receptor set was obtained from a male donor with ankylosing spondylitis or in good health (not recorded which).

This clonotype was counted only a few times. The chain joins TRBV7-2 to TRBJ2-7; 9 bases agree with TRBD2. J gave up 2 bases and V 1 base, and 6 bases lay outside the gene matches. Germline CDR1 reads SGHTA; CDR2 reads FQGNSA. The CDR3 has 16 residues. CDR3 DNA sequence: TGTGCCAGCAGCTTAGTAGCGGGGGTACCTCCCTACGAGCAGTACTTC. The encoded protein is CASSLVAGVPPYEQYF. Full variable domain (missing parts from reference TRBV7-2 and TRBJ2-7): GAGVSQSPSNKVTEKGKDVELRCDPISGHTALYWYRQSLGQGLEFLIYFQGNSAPDKSGLPSDRFSAERTGGSVSTLTIQRTQQEDSAVYLCASSLVAGVPPYEQYFGPGTRLTVT.

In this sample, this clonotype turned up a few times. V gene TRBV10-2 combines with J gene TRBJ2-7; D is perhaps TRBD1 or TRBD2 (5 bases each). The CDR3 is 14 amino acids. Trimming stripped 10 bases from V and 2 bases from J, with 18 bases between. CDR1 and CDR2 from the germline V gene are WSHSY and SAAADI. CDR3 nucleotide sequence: TGCGCCACCACGGAAGGGACCTACACCTACGAGCAGTACTTC. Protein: CATTEGTYTYEQYF.

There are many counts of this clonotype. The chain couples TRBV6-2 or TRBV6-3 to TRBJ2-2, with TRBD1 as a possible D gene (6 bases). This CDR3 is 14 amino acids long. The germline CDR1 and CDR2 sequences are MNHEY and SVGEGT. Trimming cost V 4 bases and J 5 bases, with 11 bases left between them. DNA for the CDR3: TGTGCCAGCAGTTTCAACAGGGAGACCGGGGAGCTGTTTTTT. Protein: CASSFNRETGELFF.

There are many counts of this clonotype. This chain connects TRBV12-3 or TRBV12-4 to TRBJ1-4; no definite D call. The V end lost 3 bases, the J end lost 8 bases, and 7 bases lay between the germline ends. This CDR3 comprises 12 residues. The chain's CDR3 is CASSFMGEKLFF. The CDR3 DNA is TGTGCCAGCAGTTTCATGGGGGAAAAACTGTTTTTT.

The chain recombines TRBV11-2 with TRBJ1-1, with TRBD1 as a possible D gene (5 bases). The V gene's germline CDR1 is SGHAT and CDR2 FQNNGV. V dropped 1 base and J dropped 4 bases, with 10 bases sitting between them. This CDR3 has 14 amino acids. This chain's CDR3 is CASSLAWGRTEAFF. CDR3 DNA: TGTGCCAGCAGCTTAGCCTGGGGCCGCACTGAAGCTTTCTTT.

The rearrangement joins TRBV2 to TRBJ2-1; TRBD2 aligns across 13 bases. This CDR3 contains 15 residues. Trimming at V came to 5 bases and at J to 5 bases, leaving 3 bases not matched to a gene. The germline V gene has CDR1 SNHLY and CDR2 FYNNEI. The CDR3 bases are TGTGCCAGCAGTACTAGCGGGGGGGCCGACAATGAGCAGTTCTTC. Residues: CASSTSGGADNEQFF.

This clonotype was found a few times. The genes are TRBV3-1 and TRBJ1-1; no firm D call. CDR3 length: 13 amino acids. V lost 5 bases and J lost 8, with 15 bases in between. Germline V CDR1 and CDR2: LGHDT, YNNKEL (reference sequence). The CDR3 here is CASSAPSTREAFF. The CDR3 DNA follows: TGTGCCAGCAGCGCCCCAAGTACTAGGGAAGCTTTCTTT. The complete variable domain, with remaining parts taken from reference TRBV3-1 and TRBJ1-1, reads DTAVSQTPKYLVTQMGNDKSIKCEQNLGHDTMYWYKQDSKKFLKIMFSYNNKELIINETVPNRFSPKSPDKAHLNLHINSLELGDSAVYFCASSAPSTREAFFGQGTRLTVV.

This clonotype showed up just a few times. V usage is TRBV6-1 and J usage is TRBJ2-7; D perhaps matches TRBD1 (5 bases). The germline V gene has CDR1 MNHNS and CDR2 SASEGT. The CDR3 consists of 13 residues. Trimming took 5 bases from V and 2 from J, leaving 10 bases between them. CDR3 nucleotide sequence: TGTGCCAGCAGTCCTGGGGCAGCCTACGAGCAGTACTTC. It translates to CASSPGAAYEQYF.

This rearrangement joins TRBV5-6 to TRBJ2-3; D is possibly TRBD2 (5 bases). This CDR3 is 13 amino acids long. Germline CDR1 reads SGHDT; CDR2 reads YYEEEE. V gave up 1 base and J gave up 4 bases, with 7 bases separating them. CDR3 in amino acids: CASSLNGADTQYF. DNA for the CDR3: TGTGCCAGCAGCTTGAACGGGGCAGATACGCAGTATTTT.

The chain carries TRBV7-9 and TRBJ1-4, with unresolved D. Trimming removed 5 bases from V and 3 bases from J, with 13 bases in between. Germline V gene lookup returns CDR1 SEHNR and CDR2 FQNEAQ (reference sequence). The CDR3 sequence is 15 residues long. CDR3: CASSGAWASNEKLFF. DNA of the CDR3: TGTGCCAGCAGCGGTGCCTGGGCGTCTAATGAAAAACTGTTTTTT.

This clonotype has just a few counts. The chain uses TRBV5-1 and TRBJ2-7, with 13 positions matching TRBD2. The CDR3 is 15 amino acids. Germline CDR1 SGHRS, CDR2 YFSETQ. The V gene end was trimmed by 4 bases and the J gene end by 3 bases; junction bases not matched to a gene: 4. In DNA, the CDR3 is TGCGCCAGCAGCCTGGGGACTAGCGGGGTCTACGAGCAGTACTTC. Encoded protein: CASSLGTSGVYEQYF.

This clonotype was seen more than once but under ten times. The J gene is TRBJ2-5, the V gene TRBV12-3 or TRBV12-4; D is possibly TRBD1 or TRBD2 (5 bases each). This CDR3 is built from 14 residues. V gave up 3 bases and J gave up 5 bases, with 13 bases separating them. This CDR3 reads CASSFEGSSETQYF. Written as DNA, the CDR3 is TGTGCCAGCAGTTTCGAGGGGAGTTCGGAGACCCAGTACTTC.

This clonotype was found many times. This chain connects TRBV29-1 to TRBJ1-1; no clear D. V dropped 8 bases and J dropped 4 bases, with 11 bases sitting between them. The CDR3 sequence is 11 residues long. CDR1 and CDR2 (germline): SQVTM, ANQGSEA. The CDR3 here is CSSERGTEAFF. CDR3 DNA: TGCAGCTCCGAGCGTGGCACTGAAGCTTTCTTT.

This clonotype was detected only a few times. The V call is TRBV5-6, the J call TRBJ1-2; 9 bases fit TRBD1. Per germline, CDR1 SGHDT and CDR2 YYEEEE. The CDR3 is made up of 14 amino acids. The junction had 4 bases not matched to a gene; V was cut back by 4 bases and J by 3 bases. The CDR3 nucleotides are TGTGCCAGCAGCCCGGACAGGGGAGACTATGGCTACACCTTC. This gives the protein CASSPDRGDYGYTF.

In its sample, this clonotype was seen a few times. CDR3 nucleotides: TGTGCCTGGCAGAGGGCCTATTCAACTAATGAAAAACTGTTTTTT. The encoded protein is CAWQRAYSTNEKLFF. The chain joins TRBV30 to TRBJ1-4; D not certain. V lost 5 bases and J lost 0, with 13 bases in between. The germline V gene has CDR1 GTSNPN and CDR2 SVGIG (reference sequence). The CDR3 runs to 15 residues.

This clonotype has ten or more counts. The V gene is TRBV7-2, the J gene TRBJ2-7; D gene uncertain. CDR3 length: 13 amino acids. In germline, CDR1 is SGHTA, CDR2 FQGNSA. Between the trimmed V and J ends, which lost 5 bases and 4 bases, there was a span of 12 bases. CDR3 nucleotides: TGTGCCAGCAGCCCAACCCTGGGGTACGAGCAGTACTTC. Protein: CASSPTLGYEQYF.

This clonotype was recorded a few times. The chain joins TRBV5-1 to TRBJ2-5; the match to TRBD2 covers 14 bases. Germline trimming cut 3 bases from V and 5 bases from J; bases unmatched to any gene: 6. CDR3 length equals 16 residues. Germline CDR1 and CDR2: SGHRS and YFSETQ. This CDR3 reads CASSWGLAGAGETQYF. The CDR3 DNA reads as TGCGCCAGCAGCTGGGGACTAGCGGGGGCTGGGGAGACCCAGTACTTC. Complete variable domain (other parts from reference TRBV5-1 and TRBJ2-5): KAGVTQTPRYLIKTRGQQVTLSCSPISGHRSVSWYQQTPGQGLQFLFEYFSETQRNKGNFPGRFSGRQFSNSRSEMNVSTLELGDSALYLCASSWGLAGAGETQYFGPGTRLLVL.

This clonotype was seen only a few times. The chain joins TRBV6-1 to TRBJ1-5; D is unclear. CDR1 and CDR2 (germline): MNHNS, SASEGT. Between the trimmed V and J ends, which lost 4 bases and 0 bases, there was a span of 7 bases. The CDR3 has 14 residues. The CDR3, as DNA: TGTGCCAGCAGTGGCGAGAATAGCAATCAGCCCCAGCATTTT. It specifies CASSGENSNQPQHF.

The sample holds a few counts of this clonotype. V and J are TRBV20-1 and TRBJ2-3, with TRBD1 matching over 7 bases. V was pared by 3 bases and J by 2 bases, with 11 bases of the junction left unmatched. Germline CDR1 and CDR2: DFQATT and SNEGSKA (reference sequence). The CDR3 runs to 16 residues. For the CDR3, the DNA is TGCAGTGCTAGGGGATTCCTGACAGGGTCCACAGATACGCAGTATTTT. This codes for CSARGFLTGSTDTQYF.

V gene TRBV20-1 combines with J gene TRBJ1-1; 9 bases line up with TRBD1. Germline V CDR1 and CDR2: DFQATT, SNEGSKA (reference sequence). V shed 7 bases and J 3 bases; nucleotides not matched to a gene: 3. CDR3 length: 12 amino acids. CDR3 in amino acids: CSGRTGDTEAFF. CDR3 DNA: TGCAGTGGCAGGACAGGGGACACTGAAGCTTTCTTT.

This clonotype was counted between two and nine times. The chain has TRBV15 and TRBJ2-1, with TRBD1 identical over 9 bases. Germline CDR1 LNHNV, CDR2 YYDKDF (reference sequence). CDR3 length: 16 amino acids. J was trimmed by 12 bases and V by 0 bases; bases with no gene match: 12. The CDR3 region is CATSRDGEDRGGGQFF. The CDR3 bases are TGTGCCACCAGCAGAGATGGGGAGGACAGGGGAGGCGGGCAGTTCTTC.